The subject of this entry is one T cell receptor beta chain. This sample was taken from a study of blood T cell repertoires in COVID-19. Study summary: T cells, B-cell-depleted T cells, or PBMCs provided the cDNA or gDNA that served as material.

Profiled with immunoSEQ multiplex PCR; TCRdb holds only in-frame clones, not every one. The sample has 200,000 to 250,000 clones, roughly 88% seen once. The clonotype originates from a young woman with COVID-19, enrolled during active disease. The sequenced material came from peripheral blood.

The CDR3 loop reads CASSQDREVYEQYF. The CDR3 region has the DNA TGTGCCAGCAGCCAAGATCGGGAGGTCTACGAGCAGTACTTC. The V gene is TRBV3-1 (or the pseudogene TRBV3-2), the J gene TRBJ2-7, with 7 bases fitting TRBD2. CDR1 and CDR2 (germline): LGHDT, YNNKEL (reference sequence). The ends lost 0 bases at V and 3 bases at J; junction bases unmatched: 2. The CDR3 runs to 14 residues.